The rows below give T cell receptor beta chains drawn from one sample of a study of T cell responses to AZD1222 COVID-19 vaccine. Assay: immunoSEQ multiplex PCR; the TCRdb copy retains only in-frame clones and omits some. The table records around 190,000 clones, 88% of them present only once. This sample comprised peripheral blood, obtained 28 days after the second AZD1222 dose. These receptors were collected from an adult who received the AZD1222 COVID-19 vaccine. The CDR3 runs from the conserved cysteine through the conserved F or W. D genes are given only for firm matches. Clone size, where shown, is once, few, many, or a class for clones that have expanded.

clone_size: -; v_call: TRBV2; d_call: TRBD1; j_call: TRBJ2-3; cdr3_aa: CASSVTGGGTDTQYF; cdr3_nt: TGTGCCAGCAGTGTCACAGGGGGCGGCACAGATACGCAGTATTTT
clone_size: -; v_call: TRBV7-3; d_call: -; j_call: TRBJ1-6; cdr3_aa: CASSLTVSYNSPLHF; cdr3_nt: TGTGCCAGCAGCTTAACAGTATCCTATAATTCACCCCTCCACTTT
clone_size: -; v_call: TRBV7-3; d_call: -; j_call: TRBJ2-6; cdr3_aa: CASSQLLGANVLTF; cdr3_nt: TGTGCCAGCAGCCAACTCCTTGGGGCCAACGTCCTGACTTTC
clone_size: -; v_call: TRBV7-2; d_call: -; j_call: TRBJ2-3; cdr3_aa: CASSLESGSTDTQYF; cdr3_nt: TGTGCCAGCAGCTTAGAGTCCGGGAGCACAGATACGCAGTATTTT
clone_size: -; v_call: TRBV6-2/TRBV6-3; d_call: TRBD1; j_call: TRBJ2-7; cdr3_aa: CASSSGTVYYEQYF; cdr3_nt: TGTGCCAGCAGTTCCGGGACAGTCTACTACGAGCAGTACTTC
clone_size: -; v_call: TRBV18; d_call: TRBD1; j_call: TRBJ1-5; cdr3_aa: CASSPGTASNQPQHF; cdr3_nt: TGTGCCAGCTCACCTGGGACAGCTAGCAATCAGCCCCAGCATTTT
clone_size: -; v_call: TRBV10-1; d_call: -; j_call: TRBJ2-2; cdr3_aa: CASRKGRTGELFF; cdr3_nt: TGCGCCAGCAGAAAAGGTCGAACCGGGGAGCTGTTTTTT
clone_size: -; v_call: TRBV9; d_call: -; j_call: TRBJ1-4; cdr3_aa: CASSVGARDEKLFF; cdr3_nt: TGTGCCAGCAGCGTAGGAGCGCGGGATGAAAAACTGTTTTTT
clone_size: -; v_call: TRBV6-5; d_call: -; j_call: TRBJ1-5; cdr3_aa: CASSYRGSNQPQHF; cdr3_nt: TGTGCCAGCAGTTACCGGGGTAGCAATCAGCCCCAGCATTTT
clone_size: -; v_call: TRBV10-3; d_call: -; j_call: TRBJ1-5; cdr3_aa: CAISDKGAGIQPQHF; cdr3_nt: TGTGCCATCAGTGATAAAGGGGCGGGCATTCAGCCCCAGCATTTT
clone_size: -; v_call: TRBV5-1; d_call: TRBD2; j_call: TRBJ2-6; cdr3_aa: CASSNPGGRLSGANVLTF; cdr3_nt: TGCGCCAGCAGCAACCCGGGGGGACGCCTGTCTGGGGCCAACGTCCTGACTTTC
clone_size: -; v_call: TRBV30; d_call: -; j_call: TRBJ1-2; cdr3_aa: CAWSEATATYGYTF; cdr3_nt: TGTGCCTGGAGTGAAGCGACAGCCACCTATGGCTACACCTTC
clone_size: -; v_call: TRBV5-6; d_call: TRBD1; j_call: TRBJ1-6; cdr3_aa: CASRYRGRGNSPLHF; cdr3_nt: TGTGCCAGCAGATACAGGGGTAGGGGCAATTCACCCCTCCACTTT
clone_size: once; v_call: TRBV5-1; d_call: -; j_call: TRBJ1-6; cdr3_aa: CASSLGGARSSYNSPLHF; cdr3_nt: TGCGCCAGCAGCTTGGGAGGGGCCCGAAGCTCCTATAATTCACCCCTCCACTTT
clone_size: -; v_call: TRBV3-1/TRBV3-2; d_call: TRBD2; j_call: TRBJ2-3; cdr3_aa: CASSRASGVLPTDTQYF; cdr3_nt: TGTGCCAGCAGCCGGGCTAGCGGGGTACTGCCCACAGATACGCAGTATTTT
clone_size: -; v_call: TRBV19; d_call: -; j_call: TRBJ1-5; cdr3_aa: CASSRTETEPQHF; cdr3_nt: TGTGCCAGTAGTAGGACCGAGACGGAGCCCCAGCATTTT
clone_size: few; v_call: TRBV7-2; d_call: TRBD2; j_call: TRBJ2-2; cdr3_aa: CASSLTSGNTGELFF; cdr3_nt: TGTGCCAGCAGCTTAACTAGCGGAAACACCGGGGAGCTGTTTTTT
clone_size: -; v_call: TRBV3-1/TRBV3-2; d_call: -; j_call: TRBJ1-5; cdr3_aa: CASSPQGRGQPQHF; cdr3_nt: TGTGCCAGCAGCCCGCAGGGTCGAGGGCAGCCCCAGCATTTT
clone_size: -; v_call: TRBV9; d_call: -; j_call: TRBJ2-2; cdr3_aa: CASSERPGAMRNTGELFF; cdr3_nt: TGTGCCAGCAGCGAGCGTCCGGGGGCTATGAGGAACACCGGGGAGCTGTTTTTT
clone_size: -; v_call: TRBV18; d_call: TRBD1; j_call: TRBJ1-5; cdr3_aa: CASSSDRAQPQHF; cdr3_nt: TGTGCCAGCTCATCGGACAGGGCTCAGCCCCAGCATTTT
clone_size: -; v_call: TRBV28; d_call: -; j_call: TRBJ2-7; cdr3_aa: CASSPSKVPYEQYF; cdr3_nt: TGTGCCAGCAGCCCTTCTAAGGTCCCCTACGAGCAGTACTTC
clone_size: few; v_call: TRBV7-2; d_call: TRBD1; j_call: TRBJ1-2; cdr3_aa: CASSLRQGALLNYGYTF; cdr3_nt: TGTGCCAGCAGCCTACGACAGGGGGCCCTTCTGAACTATGGCTACACCTTC
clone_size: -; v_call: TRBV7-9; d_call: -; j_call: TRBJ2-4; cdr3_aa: CASSLARGENIQYF; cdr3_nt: TGTGCCAGCAGCTTAGCCAGGGGCGAAAACATTCAGTACTTC
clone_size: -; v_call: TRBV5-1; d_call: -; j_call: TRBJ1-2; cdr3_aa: CASSLGGTLQPGGYTF; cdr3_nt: TGCGCCAGCAGCTTGGGAGGGACCCTCCAACCGGGAGGCTACACCTTC
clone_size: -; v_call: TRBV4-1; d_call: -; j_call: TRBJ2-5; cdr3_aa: CASSQDPNRETQYF; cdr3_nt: TGCGCCAGCAGCCAAGATCCTAATAGGGAGACCCAGTACTTC
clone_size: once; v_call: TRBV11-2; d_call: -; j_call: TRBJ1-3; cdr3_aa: CASSLVPGAGNTIYF; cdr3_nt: TGTGCCAGCAGCTTAGTTCCCGGGGCTGGAAACACCATATATTTT
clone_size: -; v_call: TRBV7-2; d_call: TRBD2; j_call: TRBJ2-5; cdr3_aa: CASSLGLAGGNQYF; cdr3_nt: TGTGCCAGCAGCTTAGGGTTAGCGGGGGGGAACCAGTACTTC
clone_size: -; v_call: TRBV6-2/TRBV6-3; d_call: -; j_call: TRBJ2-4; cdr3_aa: CASSWTVAKNIQYF; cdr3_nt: TGTGCCAGCAGCTGGACGGTTGCCAAAAACATTCAGTACTTC
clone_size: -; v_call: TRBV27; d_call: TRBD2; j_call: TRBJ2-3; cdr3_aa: CASRRSPVGRGAQDTQYF; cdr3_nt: TGTGCCAGCAGACGATCCCCCGTGGGGCGGGGGGCGCAAGATACGCAGTATTTT
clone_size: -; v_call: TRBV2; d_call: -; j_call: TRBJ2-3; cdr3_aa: CASSVGPPRAADTQYF; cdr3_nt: TGTGCCAGCTCGGTAGGTCCACCTAGGGCCGCAGATACGCAGTATTTT
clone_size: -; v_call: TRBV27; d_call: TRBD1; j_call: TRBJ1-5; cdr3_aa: CASSPGQGQQPQHF; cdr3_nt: TGTGCCAGCAGTCCTGGACAGGGCCAACAGCCCCAGCATTTT
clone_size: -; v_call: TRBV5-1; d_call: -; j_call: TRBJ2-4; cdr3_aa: CASSLGVGGNIQYF; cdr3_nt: TGCGCCAGCAGCTTAGGTGTCGGGGGCAACATTCAGTACTTC
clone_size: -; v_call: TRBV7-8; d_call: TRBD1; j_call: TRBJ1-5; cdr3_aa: CASSPGQGAGRHQPQHF; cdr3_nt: TGTGCCAGCAGCCCGGGACAGGGCGCGGGGAGACATCAGCCCCAGCATTTT
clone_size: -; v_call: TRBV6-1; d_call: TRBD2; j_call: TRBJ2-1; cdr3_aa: CASSEYSGGAYNEQFF; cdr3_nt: TGTGCCAGCAGTGAATATAGCGGGGGGGCCTACAATGAGCAGTTCTTC